A selection of T cell receptor beta chains follows, all from one sample in a study of blood T cell repertoires in COVID-19. Data came from immunoSEQ multiplex PCR; TCRdb stores just in-frame clones and leaves some out. The sample yields some 270,000 clones, 80% to 90% seen once. Sequencing input: peripheral blood. Receptor source: a woman in her 70s with acute or convalescent COVID-19. The CDR3 runs from the conserved cysteine through the conserved F or W. D genes are given only for firm matches. Size is stated for part of the rows, as once, few or many counts, or as a class when the clone is expanded.

d_gene	abundance	v_gene	j_gene	CDR3nt	CDR3aa
TRBD2	-	TRBV15	TRBJ2-5	TGTGCCACCAGCCGGGGGACTAGCGGGGCAACGTACCAAGAGACCCAGTACTTC	CATSRGTSGATYQETQYF
-	-	TRBV13	TRBJ1-2	TGTGCCAGCAGCTTTACAGGGAAACCTGGCTACACCTTC	CASSFTGKPGYTF
TRBD1	-	TRBV9	TRBJ2-5	TGTGCCAGCAGCGGCCGGACAGGGATTGGGGAGACCCAGTACTTC	CASSGRTGIGETQYF
-	-	TRBV7-6	TRBJ2-7	TGTGCCAGCAGCACCCAGTACGAGCAGTACTTC	CASSTQYEQYF
TRBD1	-	TRBV5-1	TRBJ2-7	TGCGCCAGCAGGGCCGGCGTGGACAGGAGAACCTACGAGCAGTACTTC	CASRAGVDRRTYEQYF
TRBD1	-	TRBV2	TRBJ1-1	TGTGCCAGCAGTGATCCGGACAGGGGTGACACTGAAGCTTTCTTT	CASSDPDRGDTEAFF
TRBD1	-	TRBV2	TRBJ1-2	TGTGCCAGCAGCCCCGGGACAGGAGCCTATGGCTACACCTTC	CASSPGTGAYGYTF
TRBD1	-	TRBV29-1	TRBJ1-2	TGCAGCGTGGCACAGGGGGGCTATGGCTACACCTTC	CSVAQGGYGYTF
TRBD1	-	TRBV4-1	TRBJ2-1	TGCGCCAGCAGGCCTGACAGGGTTTGGGGCAATGAGCAGTTCTTC	CASRPDRVWGNEQFF
-	few	TRBV21-1	TRBJ2-7	TGTGCCAGCCTTAAAGCCGAAAACATCGGGGTCCGTGGCGCACGACGGTCCTACGAGCAGTACTTC	CASLKAENIGVRGARRSYEQYF
-	-	TRBV19	TRBJ2-1	TGTGCCAGTAGTCTCCGACACTCCTACAATGAGCAGTTCTTC	CASSLRHSYNEQFF
-	few	TRBV29-1	TRBJ1-2	TGCAGCGTTCGAATACAGTTCTATGGGGGCTACACCTTC	CSVRIQFYGGYTF
TRBD1	-	TRBV19	TRBJ1-6	TGTGCCAGCAAACCGACAGGGTATAATTCACCCCTCCACTTT	CASKPTGYNSPLHF
-	-	TRBV5-6	TRBJ2-7	TGTGCCAGCAGCTTGAGACAGCACTACGAGCAGTACTTC	CASSLRQHYEQYF
-	-	TRBV5-1	TRBJ2-2	TGCGCCAGCAGCGGGGGGGCCCCATACACCGGGGAGCTGTTTTTT	CASSGGAPYTGELFF